This paragraph covers one T cell receptor beta chain sequence. The sample is drawn from a study of identifying expanded T cells in peripheral blood. The assay was immunoSEQ multiplex PCR, and TCRdb's table has in-frame clones only and misses some. Among about 63,000 clones listed, approximately 82% were seen once. CDR3 length: 13 amino acids. V lost 2 bases, J lost 6 bases, and 4 bases stayed unmatched. The germline CDR1 and CDR2 sequences are SGHDT and YYEEEE. No infections or other immune events were documented during collection. The gene calls are TRBV5-6 and TRBJ1-2; 7 nucleotides line up with TRBD1. The specimen was blood. This TCR came from a person between 18 and 75 years old in good health. CDR3 sequence: CASSFRGRDGYTF. As DNA, the CDR3 is TGTGCCAGCAGCTTTAGGGGGCGGGATGGCTACACCTTC.